These 28 T cell receptor beta chains were all obtained from the same sample, sequenced in a study of read filtering for tumor transcriptome and immune sequencing. This library used roughly 400 ng RNA and molecular barcoded adaptors spanning alpha/delta and beta/gamma chains. Using its own MiXCR run on the reads, TCRdb lists one record per CDR3 protein. The table lists 30,000 to 35,000 distinct CDR3 sequences, roughly 18% of them singletons. Sequenced input: a population of CD138-negative cells sorted from bone marrow. The receptors shown here come from a donor aged 40 or older with multiple myeloma.

In this sample, this clonotype turned up a few times. V usage is TRBV20-1 and J usage is TRBJ1-5; a weak D match, TRBD1 (5 bases). The CDR3 spans 15 residues. The V end was cut by 0 bases, the J end by 2 bases, with 11 bases between. Germline V CDR1 and CDR2: DFQATT, SNEGSKA (reference sequence). For the CDR3, the DNA is TGCAGTGCTAGAGATCTATCGACAGGCAATCAGCCCCAGCATTTT. Its protein is CSARDLSTGNQPQHF.

This clonotype was counted a single time. Just one base apart from a much larger clone, this may be a read error. The chain combines TRBV7-2 with TRBJ1-5; D not certain. Germline loops: CDR1 SGHTA, CDR2 FQGNSA. The CDR3 totals 15 residues. Deletions cut 1 base from V and 1 base from J, with 8 bases between. The DNA of the CDR3 is TGTGCCAGCAGCTTAGGACCGACAAGCAATCAGCCCCAGCATTTT. Translation gives CASSLGPTSNQPQHF.

This clonotype was counted a few times. The chain uses TRBV6-1 and TRBJ1-1; no clear D gene. The CDR3 has 14 residues. Per the germline V gene, CDR1 is MNHNS and CDR2 is SASEGT. V lost 6 bases and J 3 bases, leaving 14 bases between the germline ends. CDR3 sequence reads: CASSGMGGDTEAFF. In nucleotides, the CDR3 is TGTGCCAGCAGCGGCATGGGCGGGGACACTGAAGCTTTCTTT.

This clonotype has just a few counts. This clone may be a read error of a much larger clone one base away. The chain couples TRBV12-5 to TRBJ2-5, with D unclear. The germline V gene has CDR1 LGHNT and CDR2 FRNRAP. This CDR3 contains 12 residues. This CDR3 reads CASAGIQETRYF. CDR3 nucleotide sequence: TGTGCTAGTGCCGGAATTCAAGAGACCCGGTACTTC.

This clonotype was observed at least ten times. The chain combines TRBV20-1 with TRBJ2-7; TRBD2 matches at 9 bases. The CDR3 spans 18 residues. The V and J ends lost 6 bases and 2 bases, in that order; junction bases with no gene match: 20. Germline CDR1 DFQATT, CDR2 SNEGSKA (reference sequence). In DNA, the CDR3 is TGCAGTGCGACAAGGACCATCCCCCTAGCGGGGACCACCTACGAGCAGTACTTC. This codes for CSATRTIPLAGTTYEQYF.

The rearrangement uses TRBV28 and TRBJ1-5, with a tentative D call TRBD1 (5 bases). Deletions cut 5 bases from V and 1 base from J, with 15 bases between. There are 16 residues in the CDR3. Germline assignment: CDR1 MDHEN and CDR2 SYDVKM. For the CDR3, the DNA is TGTGCCAGCAGTCCCGGTGGGGGAATGAGCAATCAGCCCCAGCATTTT. Translated, it gives CASSPGGGMSNQPQHF.

This clonotype was seen at least ten times. The rearrangement joins TRBV7-2 to TRBJ2-2, with 9 bases matching TRBD1. From germline, CDR1 is SGHTA and CDR2 FQGNSA. The CDR3 spans 15 residues. Trimming removed 5 bases from V and 0 bases from J; junction bases left unmatched: 1. CDR3 region: CASSDRGANTGELFF. The CDR3 DNA is TGTGCCAGCAGCGACAGGGGGGCGAACACCGGGGAGCTGTTTTTT.

In this sample, this clonotype turned up many times. V is TRBV7-3 and J is TRBJ1-5; TRBD1 matches at 7 bases. This CDR3 region has 12 residues. Losses at the gene ends were 8 bases for V and 10 bases for J; bases not matched to a gene: 8. From germline, CDR1 is SGHTA and CDR2 FQGTGA. The CDR3 protein is CASGGDREPQHF. CDR3 in DNA: TGTGCCAGCGGCGGAGACAGGGAACCCCAGCATTTT. The entire variable domain, with the rest obtained from reference TRBV7-3 and TRBJ1-5, is as follows: GAGVSQTPSNKVTEKGKYVELRCDPISGHTALYWYRQSLGQGPEFLIYFQGTGAADDSGLPNDRFFAVRPEGSVSTLKIQRTERGDSAVYLCASGGDREPQHFGDGTRLSIL.

This clonotype was detected many times. The chain recombines TRBV7-2 with TRBJ2-1, with D possibly matching TRBD2 (5 bases). V lost 3 bases to trimming and J lost 8 bases, with 14 bases between them. The CDR3 sequence is 14 residues long. The germline V gene encodes CDR1 SGHTA and CDR2 FQGNSA. The CDR3, as DNA: TGTGCCAGCAGCTTGTTAAGGACTGGCGATGAGCAGTTCTTC. Protein sequence: CASSLLRTGDEQFF.

In this sample, this clonotype turned up many times. V and J are TRBV11-1 and TRBJ2-6; D is undetermined. Germline CDR1 reads SGHAT; CDR2 reads FQDESV (reference sequence). This CDR3 contains 14 residues. Trimming took 5 bases from V and 4 from J, leaving 9 bases between them. CDR3 loop: CASSAVLGANVLTF. The CDR3 DNA reads as TGTGCCAGCAGCGCCGTACTAGGGGCCAACGTCCTGACTTTC.

Ten or more counts support this clonotype. This rearrangement joins TRBV5-1 to TRBJ2-7; no firm D call. CDR1 SGHRS and CDR2 YFSETQ come from the germline V gene. The CDR3 extends over 12 amino acids. V was trimmed by 4 bases and J by 0 bases, leaving 5 bases between them. In nucleotides, the CDR3 is TGCGCCAGCAGCGAAAACTCCTACGAGCAGTACTTC. It codes for CASSENSYEQYF.

V gene TRBV20-1 combines with J gene TRBJ2-7, with D possibly being TRBD2 (6 bases). V gave up 5 bases and J gave up 6 bases, with 17 bases separating them. The length of the CDR3 is 13 residues. The V gene's germline CDR1 is DFQATT and CDR2 SNEGSKA (reference sequence). This CDR3 is CSAEAGGACEQYF. The CDR3 coding sequence is TGCAGTGCTGAGGCCGGGGGTGCCTGCGAGCAGTACTTC.

This clonotype was observed at least ten times. The chain has TRBV6-5 and TRBJ2-5, with TRBD2 matching 7 bases. The CDR3 is 15 amino acids. Per germline, CDR1 MNHEY and CDR2 SVGAGI. V gave up 6 bases and J gave up 5 bases; unmatched junction bases: 12. The CDR3 protein is CASRQPSGNGETQYF. CDR3 nucleotides: TGTGCCAGCAGACAACCTAGCGGAAACGGGGAGACCCAGTACTTC.

Ten or more counts support this clonotype. This chain uses TRBV28 with TRBJ1-6; D is unclear. Germline assignment: CDR1 MDHEN and CDR2 SYDVKM. The CDR3 loop spans 13 amino acids. Trimming took 5 bases from V and 9 from J, leaving 11 bases between them. Here the CDR3 reads CASSKGFSSPLHF. Here the CDR3 DNA reads TGTGCCAGCAGTAAAGGGTTTAGTTCACCCCTCCACTTT.

This clonotype was observed many times. This sequence joins TRBV7-3 and TRBJ2-7; D is ambiguous. This CDR3 has 13 residues. Germline V gene sequence: CDR1 SGHTA, CDR2 FQGTGA. The V end was cut by 6 bases, the J end by 9 bases, with 18 bases between. CDR3 residues: CASSLSKGRGQYF. For the CDR3, the DNA is TGTGCCAGCAGTCTCAGCAAGGGCCGTGGGCAGTACTTC.

This clonotype is classed as medium-sized (0.01 to 0.1%). The chain recombines TRBV4-1 with TRBJ2-1; D not resolved. Trimming shortened V by 1 base and J by 4 bases, and 5 bases separated the two germline ends. CDR1 and CDR2 from the germline V gene are MGHRA and YSYEKL. The CDR3 contains 13 residues. In DNA form, the CDR3 reads TGCGCCAGCAGCCAAGCTCCATACAATGAGCAGTTCTTC. This sequence encodes CASSQAPYNEQFF.

V is TRBV10-3 and J is TRBJ2-1; tentatively, D is TRBD2 (6 bases). Germline loops: CDR1 ENHRY, CDR2 SYGVKD. Trimming left V 8 bases short and J 8 bases short, with 28 bases between. The length of the CDR3 is 17 residues. The CDR3 DNA reads as TGTGCCATCGGTGGGGGGTACGAGACTGGCGGGTCTGATGAGCAGTTCTTC. Translation gives CAIGGGYETGGSDEQFF.

The sample holds a few counts of this clonotype. The J gene is TRBJ1-5, the V gene TRBV6-6; maybe TRBD1 (6 bases). The CDR3 spans 16 residues. Trimming cost V 8 bases and J 0 bases, with 17 bases left between them. Germline CDR1 reads MNHNY; CDR2 reads SVGAGI (reference sequence). For the CDR3, the DNA is TGTGCCAGCCGAAAGCCTGGAGGGGGTAGCAATCAGCCCCAGCATTTT. Encoded protein: CASRKPGGGSNQPQHF.

This clonotype appeared many times. The genes are TRBV20-1 and TRBJ2-3; 8 bases fit TRBD2. The CDR3 is 13 residues long. J was trimmed by 5 bases and V by 8 bases; bases with no gene match: 9. Germline V lookup: CDR1 DFQATT, CDR2 SNEGSKA (reference sequence). Written as DNA, the CDR3 is TGCAGTTCCCGGGGGGGCTTGGGAGATACGCAGTATTTT. It translates to CSSRGGLGDTQYF.

In its sample, this clonotype was seen many times. At one end the junction does not follow the germline gene, possibly because of a read error. V usage is TRBV28 and J usage is TRBJ1-1; 9 nucleotides match TRBD1. Germline V gene lookup returns CDR1 MDHEN and CDR2 SYDVKM. This CDR3 region has 14 residues. CDR3 region: CASRNRDRAFLALF. Written as DNA, the CDR3 is TGTGCCAGCAGAAACCGGGACAGGGCTTTTCTTGCTCTCTTT.

The sample holds many counts of this clonotype. J is TRBJ2-3 and V is TRBV4-1, with 9 bases aligning to TRBD1. The germline CDR1 and CDR2 sequences are MGHRA and YSYEKL. The CDR3 runs to 14 residues. With V trimmed by 6 bases and J by 4 bases, 5 bases remained unmatched. The chain's CDR3 is CASSRQGDADTQYF. CDR3 DNA: TGCGCCAGCAGTCGACAGGGGGATGCAGATACGCAGTATTTT.

The chain has TRBV20-1 and TRBJ2-1; 10 bases line up with TRBD2. Germline values: CDR1 DFQATT, CDR2 SNEGSKA (reference sequence). J was trimmed by 0 bases and V by 6 bases; bases with no gene match: 11. The CDR3 totals 17 residues. The CDR3 bases are TGCAGTGCACTCGGGTCTAGCGGGGGATTCTCCTACAATGAGCAGTTCTTC. The encoded protein is CSALGSSGGFSYNEQFF.

The gene calls are TRBV29-1 and TRBJ1-4; possibly TRBD1 for D (5 bases). Trimming took 4 bases from V and 11 from J, leaving 20 bases between them. The germline gives CDR1 SQVTM, CDR2 ANQGSEA. The CDR3 has 14 residues. The CDR3 region is CSVGSGGTSEKLFF. DNA of the CDR3: TGCAGCGTTGGCTCCGGGGGAACTAGCGAGAAACTGTTTTTT.

The chain recombines TRBV6-2 or TRBV6-3 with TRBJ2-2; D is unresolved. Germline V gives CDR1 MNHEY, CDR2 SVGEGT. The CDR3 length is 14 residues. The V end was cut by 10 bases, the J end by 0 bases, with 12 bases between. The CDR3 coding sequence is TGTGCCACCTTGGCCAAATCGAACACCGGGGAGCTGTTTTTT. It translates to CATLAKSNTGELFF.

The chain links TRBV2 to TRBJ1-2; D not certain. Germline loops: CDR1 SNHLY, CDR2 FYNNEI. The CDR3 has 15 residues. With 6 bases removed from V and 5 bases from J, the gap between germline ends came to 19 bases. CDR3 sequence reads: CASRDHTTKAYGYTF. CDR3 bases: TGTGCCAGCAGGGACCACACAACCAAGGCGTATGGCTACACCTTC.

This clonotype was observed a few times. The chain employs TRBV12-3 or TRBV12-4 and TRBJ2-2; D might be TRBD2 (5 bases). Between the trimmed V and J ends, which lost 7 bases and 4 bases, there was a span of 16 bases. The CDR3 totals 15 residues. CDR3 residues: CASTQRRGFTGELFF. CDR3 nucleotide sequence: TGTGCCAGCACCCAACGTCGGGGATTCACCGGGGAGCTGTTTTTT.

The J gene is TRBJ2-7, the V gene TRBV5-1; D unresolved. From germline, CDR1 is SGHRS and CDR2 YFSETQ. The CDR3 has 15 residues. The V end was cut by 7 bases, the J end by 7 bases, with 24 bases between. The CDR3: CASGPGERLYNEQYF. DNA for the CDR3: TGCGCCAGCGGCCCTGGAGAGCGATTGTACAATGAGCAGTACTTC.

This clonotype occurred many times. This sequence joins TRBV28 and TRBJ2-3; D might be TRBD2 (6 bases). V gave up 8 bases and J gave up 6 bases, with 21 bases separating them. CDR3 length: 15 residues. Germline V gene sequence: CDR1 MDHEN, CDR2 SYDVKM. CDR3 coding DNA: TGTGCCAGCGGGGGACTGAGGGAGCGGGTGGATACGCAGTATTTT. This translates into CASGGLRERVDTQYF.